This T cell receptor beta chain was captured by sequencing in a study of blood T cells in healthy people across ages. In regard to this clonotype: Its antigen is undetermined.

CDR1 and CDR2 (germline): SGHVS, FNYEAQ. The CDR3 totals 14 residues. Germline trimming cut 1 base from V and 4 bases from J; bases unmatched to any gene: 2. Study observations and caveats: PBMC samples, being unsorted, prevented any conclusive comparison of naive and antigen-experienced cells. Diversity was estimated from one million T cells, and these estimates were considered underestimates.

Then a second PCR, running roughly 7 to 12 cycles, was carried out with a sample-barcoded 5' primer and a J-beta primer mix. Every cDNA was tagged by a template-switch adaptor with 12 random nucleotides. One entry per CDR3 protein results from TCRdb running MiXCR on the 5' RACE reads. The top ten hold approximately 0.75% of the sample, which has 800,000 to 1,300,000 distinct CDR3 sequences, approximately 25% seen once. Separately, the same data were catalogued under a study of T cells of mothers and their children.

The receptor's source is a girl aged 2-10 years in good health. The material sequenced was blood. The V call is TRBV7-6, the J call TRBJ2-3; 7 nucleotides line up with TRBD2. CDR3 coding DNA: TGTGCCAGCAGCTTAGGGGGGGGACCAGATACGCAGTATTTT. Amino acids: CASSLGGGPDTQYF.